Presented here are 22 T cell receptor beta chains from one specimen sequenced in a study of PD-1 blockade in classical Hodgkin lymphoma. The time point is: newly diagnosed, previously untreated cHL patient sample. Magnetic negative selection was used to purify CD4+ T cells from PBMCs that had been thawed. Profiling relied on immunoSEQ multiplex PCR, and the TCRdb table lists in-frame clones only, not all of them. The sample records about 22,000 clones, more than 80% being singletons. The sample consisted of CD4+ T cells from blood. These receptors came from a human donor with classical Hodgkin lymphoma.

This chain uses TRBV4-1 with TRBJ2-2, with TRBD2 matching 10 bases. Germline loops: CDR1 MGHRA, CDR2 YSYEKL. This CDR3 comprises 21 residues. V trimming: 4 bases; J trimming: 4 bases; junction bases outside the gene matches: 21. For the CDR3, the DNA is TGCGCCAGCAGCCGGAGGCCAAGATCCCCTTCTAGCGGGGGCGGCACCGGGGAGCTGTTTTTT. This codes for CASSRRPRSPSSGGGTGELFF.

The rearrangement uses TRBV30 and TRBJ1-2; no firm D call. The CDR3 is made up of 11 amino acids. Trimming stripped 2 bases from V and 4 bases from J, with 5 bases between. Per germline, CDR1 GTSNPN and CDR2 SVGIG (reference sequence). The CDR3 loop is CAWSPGYGYTF. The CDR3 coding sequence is TGTGCCTGGAGTCCTGGCTATGGCTACACCTTC.

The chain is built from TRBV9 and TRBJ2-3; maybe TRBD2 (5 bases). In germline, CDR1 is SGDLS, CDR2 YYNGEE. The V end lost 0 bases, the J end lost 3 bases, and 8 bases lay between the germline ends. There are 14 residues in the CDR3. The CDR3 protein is CASSVAGLTDTQYF. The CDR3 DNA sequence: TGTGCCAGCAGCGTAGCGGGGTTGACAGATACGCAGTATTTT.

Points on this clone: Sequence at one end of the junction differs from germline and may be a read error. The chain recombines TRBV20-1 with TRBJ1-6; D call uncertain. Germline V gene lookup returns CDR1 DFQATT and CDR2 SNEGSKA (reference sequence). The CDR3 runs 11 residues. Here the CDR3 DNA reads TGCAGTGCTTACCGGCCACTCGGGTCTCCTTTT. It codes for CSAYRPLGSPF.

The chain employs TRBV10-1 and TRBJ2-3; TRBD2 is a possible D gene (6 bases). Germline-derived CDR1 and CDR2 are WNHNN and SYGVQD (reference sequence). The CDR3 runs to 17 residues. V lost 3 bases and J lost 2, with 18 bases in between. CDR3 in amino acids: CASSDRPTSSPTDTQYF. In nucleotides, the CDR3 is TGCGCCAGCAGTGACCGACCGACTAGTTCTCCCACAGATACGCAGTATTTT.

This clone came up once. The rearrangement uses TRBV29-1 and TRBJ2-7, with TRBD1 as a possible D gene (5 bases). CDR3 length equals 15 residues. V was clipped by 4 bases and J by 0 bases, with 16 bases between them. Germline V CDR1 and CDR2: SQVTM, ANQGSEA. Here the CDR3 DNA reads TGCAGCGTTGGACAGCGATACTTTACCTCCTACGAGCAGTACTTC. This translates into CSVGQRYFTSYEQYF.

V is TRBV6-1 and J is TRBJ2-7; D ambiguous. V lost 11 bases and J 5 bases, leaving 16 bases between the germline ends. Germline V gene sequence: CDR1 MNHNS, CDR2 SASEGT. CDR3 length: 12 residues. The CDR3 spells CASRGVGHEQYF. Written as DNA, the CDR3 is TGTGCCTCACGAGGTGTAGGCCACGAGCAGTACTTC.

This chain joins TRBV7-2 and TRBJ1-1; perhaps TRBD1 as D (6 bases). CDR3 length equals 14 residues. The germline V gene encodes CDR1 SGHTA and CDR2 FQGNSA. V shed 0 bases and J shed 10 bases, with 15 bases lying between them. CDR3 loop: CASSLAQGSQGAFF. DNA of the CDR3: TGTGCCAGCAGCTTAGCCCAGGGGAGTCAGGGAGCTTTCTTT.

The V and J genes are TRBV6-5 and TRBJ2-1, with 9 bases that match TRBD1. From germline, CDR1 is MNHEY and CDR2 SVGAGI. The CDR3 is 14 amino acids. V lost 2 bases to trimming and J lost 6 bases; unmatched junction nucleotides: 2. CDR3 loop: CASSYQDRGNEQFF. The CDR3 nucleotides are TGTGCCAGCAGTTACCAGGACAGGGGCAATGAGCAGTTCTTC.

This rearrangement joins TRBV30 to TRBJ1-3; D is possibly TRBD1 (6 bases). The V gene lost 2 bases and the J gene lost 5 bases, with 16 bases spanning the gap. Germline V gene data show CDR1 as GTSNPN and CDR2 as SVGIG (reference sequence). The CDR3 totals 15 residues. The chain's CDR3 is CAWSLEGEERNTIYF. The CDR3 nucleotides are TGTGCCTGGAGTTTGGAGGGGGAGGAACGAAACACCATATATTTT.

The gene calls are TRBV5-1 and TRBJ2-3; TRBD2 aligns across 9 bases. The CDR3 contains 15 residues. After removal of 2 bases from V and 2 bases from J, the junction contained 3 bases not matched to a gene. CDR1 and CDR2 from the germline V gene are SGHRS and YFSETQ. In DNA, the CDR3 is TGCGCCAGCAGCTTTGCTAGCGGGGTCACAGATACGCAGTATTTT. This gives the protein CASSFASGVTDTQYF.

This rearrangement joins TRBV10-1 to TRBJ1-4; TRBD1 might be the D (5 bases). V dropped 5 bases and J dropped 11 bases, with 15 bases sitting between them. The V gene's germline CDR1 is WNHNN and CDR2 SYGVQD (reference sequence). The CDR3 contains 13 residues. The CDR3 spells CASSPDSLQKLFF. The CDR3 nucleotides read TGCGCCAGCAGTCCTGACAGTTTGCAGAAACTGTTTTTT.

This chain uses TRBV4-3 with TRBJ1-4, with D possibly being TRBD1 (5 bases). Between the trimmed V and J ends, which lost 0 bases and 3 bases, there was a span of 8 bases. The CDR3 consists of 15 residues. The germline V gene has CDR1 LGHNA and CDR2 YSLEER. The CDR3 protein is CASSQDQGPNEKLFF. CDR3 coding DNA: TGCGCCAGCAGCCAAGATCAGGGCCCTAATGAAAAACTGTTTTTT.

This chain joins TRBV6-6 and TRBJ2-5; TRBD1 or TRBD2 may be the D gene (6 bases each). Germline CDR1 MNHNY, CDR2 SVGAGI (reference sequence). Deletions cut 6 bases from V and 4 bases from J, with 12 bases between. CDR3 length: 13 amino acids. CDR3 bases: TGTGCCAGCAGGCCCGGGGGCATAGAGACCCAGTACTTC. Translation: CASRPGGIETQYF.

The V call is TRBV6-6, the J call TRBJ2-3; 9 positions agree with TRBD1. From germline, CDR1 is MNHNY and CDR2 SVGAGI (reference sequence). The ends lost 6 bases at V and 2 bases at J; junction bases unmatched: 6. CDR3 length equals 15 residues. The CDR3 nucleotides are TGTGCCAGCAGGCACACAGGGGGCCCCACAGATACGCAGTATTTT. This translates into CASRHTGGPTDTQYF.

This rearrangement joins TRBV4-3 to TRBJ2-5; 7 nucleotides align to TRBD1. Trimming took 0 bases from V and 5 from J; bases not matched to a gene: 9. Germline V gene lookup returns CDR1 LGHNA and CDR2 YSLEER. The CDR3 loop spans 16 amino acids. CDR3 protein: CASSQDRNRGHETQYF. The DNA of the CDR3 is TGCGCCAGCAGCCAAGATCGTAACAGGGGTCACGAGACCCAGTACTTC.

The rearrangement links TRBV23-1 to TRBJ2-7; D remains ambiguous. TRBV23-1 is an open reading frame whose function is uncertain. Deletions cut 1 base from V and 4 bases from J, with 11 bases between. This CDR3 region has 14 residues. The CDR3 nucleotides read TGCGCCAGCAGTCAATGGCTTGAGGCTTACGAGCAGTACTTC. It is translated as CASSQWLEAYEQYF.

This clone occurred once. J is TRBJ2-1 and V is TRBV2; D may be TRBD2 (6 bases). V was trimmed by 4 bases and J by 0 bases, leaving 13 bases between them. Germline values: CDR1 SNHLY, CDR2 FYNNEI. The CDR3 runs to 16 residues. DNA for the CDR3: TGTGCCAGCAGTGGGAGACTAGGGAACTCCTACAATGAGCAGTTCTTC. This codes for CASSGRLGNSYNEQFF.

The CDR3: CASSQTTWGSGNTIYF. CDR3 DNA: TGCGCCAGCAGCCAAACTACCTGGGGTTCTGGAAACACCATATATTTT. The V gene is TRBV4-3, the J gene TRBJ1-3, with unresolved D. Germline CDR1 reads LGHNA; CDR2 reads YSLEER. The CDR3 totals 16 residues. The V and J ends lost 2 bases and 1 base respectively, with 12 bases between them.

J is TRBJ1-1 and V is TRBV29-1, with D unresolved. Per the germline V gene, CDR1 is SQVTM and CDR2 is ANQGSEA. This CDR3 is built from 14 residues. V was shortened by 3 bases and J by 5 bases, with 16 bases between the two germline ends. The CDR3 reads CSVDKASGWTEAFF. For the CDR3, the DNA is TGCAGCGTTGATAAGGCCTCGGGCTGGACTGAAGCTTTCTTT.

CDR3 sequence (DNA): TGTGCCAGCAGCTTCGGGAGGGGATCTGGAAACACCATATATTTT. This sequence encodes CASSFGRGSGNTIYF. The rearrangement links TRBV11-2 to TRBJ1-3, with a possible D match to TRBD1 (5 bases). The V gene's germline CDR1 is SGHAT and CDR2 FQNNGV. Trimming took 3 bases from V and 1 from J, leaving 10 bases between them. The CDR3 is 15 amino acids.

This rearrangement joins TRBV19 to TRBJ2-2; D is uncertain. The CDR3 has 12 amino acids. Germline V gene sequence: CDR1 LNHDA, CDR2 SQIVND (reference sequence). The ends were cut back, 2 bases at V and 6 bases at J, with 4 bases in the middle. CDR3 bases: TGTGCCAGTAGTATATACGCCGGGGAGCTGTTTTTT. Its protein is CASSIYAGELFF.